The clone carrying this T cell receptor beta chain was detected many times. What it recognizes is unknown. This sample stems from a study of blood T cells in healthy people across ages. Study results and limitations: Strongly correlated with naive T cell percentage was TCR beta diversity. Across the age range, TCR beta diversity per million T cells fell in a roughly linear way. The study regarded diversity estimates from one million T cells as underestimates.

With 3 bases removed from V and 2 bases from J, the gap between germline ends came to 10 bases. This CDR3 is built from 14 residues. Germline V gene data show CDR1 as MDHEN and CDR2 as SYDVKM. Together with a sample-barcoded 5' primer, a J-beta primer mix was included in a second PCR lasting about 7 to 11 cycles. TCRdb analysed the 5' RACE reads with MiXCR anew, one entry per CDR3 protein. Of 650,000 to 1,000,000 distinct CDR3 sequences listed, roughly 46% are singletons. The TCR comes from a man aged 80 or over in good health. The chain is built from TRBV28 and TRBJ2-5, with D unresolved. Sequencing was performed on blood. CDR3 sequence: CASSFVGLQETQYF. The CDR3, as DNA: TGTGCCAGCAGTTTTGTTGGCTTACAAGAGACCCAGTACTTC.